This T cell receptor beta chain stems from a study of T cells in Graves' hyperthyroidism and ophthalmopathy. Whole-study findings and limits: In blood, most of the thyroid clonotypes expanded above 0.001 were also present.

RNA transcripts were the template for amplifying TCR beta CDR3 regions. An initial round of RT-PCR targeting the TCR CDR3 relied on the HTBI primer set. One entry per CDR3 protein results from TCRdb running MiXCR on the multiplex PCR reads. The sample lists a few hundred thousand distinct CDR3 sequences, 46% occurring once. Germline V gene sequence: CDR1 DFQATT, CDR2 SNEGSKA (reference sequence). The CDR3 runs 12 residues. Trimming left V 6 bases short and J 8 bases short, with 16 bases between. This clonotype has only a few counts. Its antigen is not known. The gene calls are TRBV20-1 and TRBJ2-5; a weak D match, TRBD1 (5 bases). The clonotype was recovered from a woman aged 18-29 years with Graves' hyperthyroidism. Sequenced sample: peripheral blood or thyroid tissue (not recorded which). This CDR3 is CSASTRAATQYF. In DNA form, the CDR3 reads TGCAGTGCAAGTACCAGGGCGGCAACCCAGTACTTC.